These 20 T cell receptor beta chains were sequenced from one sample in a study of Graves' ophthalmopathy and Graves' hyperthyroidism. TCR beta CDR3 regions were amplified from RNA transcripts. Amplification began with first-round RT-PCR using HTBI primers, then second-round multiplex PCR was performed. TCRdb recomputed calls from the multiplex PCR reads with MiXCR, one row per CDR3 protein. Among approximately 460,000 distinct CDR3 sequences listed, about 15% were seen once. Input material: blood. These receptor sequences come from a young woman with Graves' ophthalmopathy.

This clonotype has more than one count but fewer than ten. The chain employs TRBV9 and TRBJ2-2; 12 bases agree with TRBD2. The CDR3 loop spans 16 amino acids. Germline V gene lookup returns CDR1 SGDLS and CDR2 YYNGEE. Trimming at V came to 3 bases and at J to 6 bases, leaving 6 bases not matched to a gene. The DNA of the CDR3 is TGTGCCAGCAGCGCAACTAGCGGGGGGCCCCCCGGGGAGCTGTTTTTT. It encodes CASSATSGGPPGELFF.

Details on this clonotype: This may arise from a read error, as a much more abundant clone is one base away. The chain employs TRBV28 and TRBJ1-5, with D possibly being TRBD1 (6 bases). V lost 8 bases and J 2 bases, leaving 10 bases between the germline ends. Germline V gene sequence: CDR1 MDHEN, CDR2 SYDVKM. There are 13 residues in the CDR3. The CDR3 sequence: CASASGGNQPQHF. CDR3 in DNA: TGTGCCAGCGCCTCAGGGGGCAATCAGCCCCAGCATTTT.

The sample holds many counts of this clonotype. The chain recombines TRBV11-2 with TRBJ1-1, with D possibly matching TRBD1 (6 bases). The ends were cut back, 3 bases at V and 0 bases at J, with 14 bases in the middle. Germline CDR1 is SGHAT and CDR2 is FQNNGV. The CDR3 is 16 residues long. CDR3 coding DNA: TGTGCCAGCAGCTTCGTTGGGGGCCTCATGAACACTGAAGCTTTCTTT. It translates to CASSFVGGLMNTEAFF. The whole variable domain, filled in from reference TRBV11-2 and TRBJ1-1, reads EAGVAQSPRYKIIEKRQSVAFWCNPISGHATLYWYQQILGQGPKLLIQFQNNGVVDDSQLPKDRFSAERLKGVDSTLKIQPAKLEDSAVYLCASSFVGGLMNTEAFFGQGTRLTVV.

This clonotype was seen many times. The V and J genes are TRBV20-1 and TRBJ2-2; D is possibly TRBD1 (6 bases). The germline CDR1 and CDR2 sequences are DFQATT and SNEGSKA (reference sequence). The CDR3 sequence is 14 residues long. The V end was cut by 1 base, the J end by 4 bases, with 10 bases between. CDR3 region: CSARGGQSTGELFF. CDR3 sequence (DNA): TGCAGTGCTAGAGGCGGACAGAGCACCGGGGAGCTGTTTTTT.

This clonotype turned up a few times. The chain has TRBV30 and TRBJ2-5; 8 bases map to TRBD1. The germline V gene has CDR1 GTSNPN and CDR2 SVGIG (reference sequence). CDR3 length equals 16 residues. Trimming at V came to 5 bases and at J to 2 bases, leaving 13 bases not matched to a gene. The CDR3 spells CAWAIPGGFKQETQYF. The DNA of the CDR3 is TGTGCCTGGGCCATTCCAGGGGGCTTTAAACAAGAGACCCAGTACTTC.

There are many counts of this clonotype. The chain combines TRBV7-3 with TRBJ1-5; tentatively, D is TRBD1 (5 bases). Germline values: CDR1 SGHTA, CDR2 FQGTGA. This CDR3 contains 13 residues. The V and J ends lost 1 base and 8 bases respectively, with 9 bases between them. The CDR3 reads CASSLKGLKPQHF. The CDR3 nucleotides read TGTGCCAGCAGCTTAAAGGGACTCAAGCCCCAGCATTTT.

The table lists this clonotype with many counts. The chain is built from TRBV13 and TRBJ2-7; D is ambiguous. Germline CDR1 PRHDT, CDR2 FYEKMQ (reference sequence). The CDR3 totals 14 residues. V shed 7 bases and J shed 0 bases, with 13 bases lying between them. The CDR3 DNA reads as TGTGCCAGCACTTCGGGCATGTCCTCCTACGAGCAGTACTTC. This gives the protein CASTSGMSSYEQYF.

This clonotype was counted many times. The chain combines TRBV7-9 with TRBJ2-7; D possibly uses TRBD1 or TRBD2 (5 bases each). The germline V gene has CDR1 SEHNR and CDR2 FQNEAQ (reference sequence). There are 12 residues in the CDR3. With 5 bases removed from V and 5 bases from J, the gap between germline ends came to 10 bases. CDR3 loop: CASSRGYDEQYF. DNA of the CDR3: TGTGCCAGCAGCCGGGGCTACGACGAGCAGTACTTC.

V usage is TRBV2 and J usage is TRBJ1-1; TRBD1 agrees at 8 bases. V lost 3 bases and J lost 1; bases outside the gene matches: 10. Germline assignment: CDR1 SNHLY and CDR2 FYNNEI. CDR3 length: 17 amino acids. As DNA, the CDR3 is TGTGCCAGCAGTGAGACCCGACAGGGGCCGCCGAACACTGAAGCTTTCTTT. Encoded protein: CASSETRQGPPNTEAFF.

V and J are TRBV18 and TRBJ2-5; tentative D call: TRBD1 (5 bases). Trimming took off 0 bases at V and 2 bases at J, with 10 bases between the two ends. CDR1 KGHSH and CDR2 LQKENI come from the germline V gene. This CDR3 comprises 15 residues. The CDR3 nucleotides are TGTGCCAGCTCACCACCGGTGACAGTTCAAGAGACCCAGTACTTC. Its protein product is CASSPPVTVQETQYF.

This clonotype was observed at least ten times. DNA of the CDR3: TGTGCCAGCAGTTACGTGGCGGGGGGCACCGGGGAGCTGTTTTTT. Its translation: CASSYVAGGTGELFF. The chain joins TRBV6-5 to TRBJ2-2; 8 bases match TRBD2. Germline CDR1 MNHEY, CDR2 SVGAGI. This CDR3 comprises 15 residues. V gave up 2 bases and J gave up 4 bases; unmatched junction bases: 3.

The V call is TRBV2, the J call TRBJ2-2, with 8 bases aligning to TRBD1. The V and J ends lost 6 bases and 3 bases, in that order; junction bases with no gene match: 9. Germline loops: CDR1 SNHLY, CDR2 FYNNEI. There are 16 residues in the CDR3. The CDR3 region is CASRPSGQGYTGELFF. CDR3 sequence (DNA): TGTGCCAGCAGACCCAGCGGACAGGGATACACCGGGGAGCTGTTTTTT. Filled out from reference TRBV2 and TRBJ2-2, the complete variable domain reads EPEVTQTPSHQVTQMGQEVILRCVPISNHLYFYWYRQILGQKVEFLVSFYNNEISEKSEIFDDQFSVERPDGSNFTLKIRSTKLEDSAMYFCASRPSGQGYTGELFFGEGSRLTVL.

This clonotype occurred many times. V usage is TRBV6-1 and J usage is TRBJ2-7, with TRBD1 as a possible D gene (6 bases). V lost 1 base and J 4 bases, leaving 11 bases between the germline ends. The CDR3 has 14 amino acids. Germline lookup yields CDR1 MNHNS and CDR2 SASEGT. CDR3 amino acids: CASSEGPQGYEQYF. CDR3 bases: TGTGCCAGCAGTGAAGGGCCCCAGGGGTACGAGCAGTACTTC.

This chain joins TRBV15 and TRBJ1-2, with no clear D. V shed 3 bases and J shed 8 bases, with 10 bases lying between them. Germline values: CDR1 LNHNV, CDR2 YYDKDF (reference sequence). The CDR3 length is 12 residues. The CDR3 coding sequence is TGTGCCACCAGCAGGTCTACGACCGGCTACACCTTC. Amino acid sequence: CATSRSTTGYTF.

Details on this clonotype: One base away lies a much larger clone, so this may be a sequencing read error. V gene TRBV24-1 combines with J gene TRBJ2-5, with D perhaps TRBD1 (5 bases). CDR3 length: 14 residues. Per the germline V gene, CDR1 is KGHDR and CDR2 is SFDVKD. For the CDR3, the DNA is TGTGCCACCAGTGATTCTCGGACACAAGTGACCCAGTACTTC. It yields the protein CATSDSRTQVTQYF.

In this sample, this clonotype turned up a few times. The chain carries TRBV11-2 and TRBJ1-1, with no clear D. Trimming took 5 bases from V and 0 from J, leaving 25 bases between them. This CDR3 has 19 residues. The germline V gene encodes CDR1 SGHAT and CDR2 FQNNGV. Written as DNA, the CDR3 is TGTGCCAGCAGCAAGTTACGGGTCGTAAAGTCGCCTTTGAACACTGAAGCTTTCTTT. Translating gives CASSKLRVVKSPLNTEAFF.

This clonotype was seen many times. This chain links TRBV20-1 with TRBJ1-6; the D is unclear. The germline V and J ends were trimmed by 2 bases and 7 bases, with 9 bases remaining between them. Germline values: CDR1 DFQATT, CDR2 SNEGSKA (reference sequence). The length of the CDR3 is 13 residues. The CDR3 is CSARPPRNSPLHF. The CDR3 DNA reads as TGCAGTGCTAGACCCCCTCGAAATTCACCCCTCCACTTT.

This clonotype was seen ten or more times. V gene TRBV29-1 combines with J gene TRBJ2-7; D is uncertain. Germline assignment: CDR1 SQVTM and CDR2 ANQGSEA. The V and J ends lost 5 bases and 7 bases respectively, with 15 bases between them. The CDR3 is made up of 12 amino acids. The CDR3 region has the DNA TGCAGCGTTCGGGTAGGTCCTCGGGAGCAGTACTTC. Translation: CSVRVGPREQYF.

This clonotype appeared many times. This chain connects TRBV6-4 to TRBJ2-7; no clear D gene. The germline V gene has CDR1 MRHNA and CDR2 SNTAGT. The CDR3 has 15 residues. V gave up 0 bases and J gave up 4 bases, with 13 bases separating them. As DNA, the CDR3 is TGTGCCAGCAGTGACTCTCGCCCTAGTGAGTACGAGCAGTACTTC. Translated: CASSDSRPSEYEQYF.

In this sample, this clonotype turned up many times. The chain joins TRBV11-1 to TRBJ1-1; the match to TRBD1 covers 8 bases. Germline lookup yields CDR1 SGHAT and CDR2 FQDESV (reference sequence). The CDR3 loop spans 16 amino acids. The trim removed 4 bases at V and 7 bases at J, leaving 14 bases unmatched. CDR3 sequence: CASSSRQGNRSGEAFF. The CDR3 DNA is TGTGCCAGCAGCTCGCGACAGGGGAACCGAAGTGGTGAAGCTTTCTTT.